The entry that follows covers one TCR beta chain sequence. Which antigen it targets is not known. Base-call qualities are not available, and no considerably larger clone is one nucleotide away. The entry originates in a study of T cells in localized non-small cell lung cancer (dated by TCRdb to the early 2020s). About the full investigation: T cell repertoires of 200 to 250 early-stage NSCLC patients were analyzed, with tumors being compared against uninvolved tumor-adjacent lungs. Of the NSCLC patients, 129 were male and around 99 were female, and the mean age was approximately 66 years. All 220 or so NSCLC patients in the cohort were treatment-naive and had localized lung tumors that were resected. Here is what the overall study found, with its caveats: Longer overall survival was associated with higher T cell density in blood, whereas shorter survival was associated with higher clonality in adjacent lung. Multi-region tumor sequencing was not performed, so intratumor heterogeneity could not be excluded. A median of 57 of the top 100 tumor clones were detected in paired uninvolved adjacent lung, and 28 of these tumor clones were also found among the top 100 clones of the paired uninvolved adjacent lung. Because the study design was exploratory, TCR variables were selected using unadjusted p-values without false-discovery rate correction. Uninvolved tumor-adjacent lung showed the highest T cell clonality, higher than tumor, which suggests more focused antigenic responses in the uninvolved tumor-adjacent lung.

Per the germline V gene, SGHAT is the CDR1 and FQNNGV is the CDR2. From cysteine to phenylalanine, the CDR3 is 14 amino acids long. Of the read, only the CDR3 DNA is kept; its 42 bases are in frame from base 1. V lost 2 bases and J lost 8 bases; the stretch between them is 13 bases long. The immunoSEQ Assay was used to sequence TCR beta CDR3 regions from DNA. As for the original processing: T cell density was computed as TCR beta template counts normalized to usable DNA estimated by amplifying housekeeping genes. Richness was estimated with the preseqR package, extrapolating to 400,000 templates for PBMC samples and 120,000 templates for tissue samples. Clonality was taken to be one minus Pielou's evenness. Tissue-enriched TCRs were identified by differential abundance testing using productive amino-acid clonotypes, minimum total count 5 and alpha 0.1. The Jaccard Index and the Morisita Overlap Index were used to measure repertoire overlap between compartments. GLIPH clustered TCR beta CDR3s with public tetramer-defined viral CDR3s; viral motifs required at least three viral sequences plus V-gene enrichment. TCRdb holds this immuneACCESS table with in-frame rearrangements only. Some clones are missing; in checked studies, unresolved V genes explain under half, and the rest has no known cause. Clone size and V and J calls were adopted from that table, with D and trimming inferred from the DNA. Counted in this sample were fewer than 40,000 clones; roughly nine tenths of them appeared once. The top ten clonotypes cover about 17% of the sample.

At diagnosis, tumor, uninvolved tumor-adjacent lung and peripheral blood were collected and then preserved as a mix of FFPE and fresh-frozen material. For TCR repertoire profiling, blood samples were analyzed as peripheral blood mononuclear cells. This receptor was taken from a man between 40 and 69 years old with stage III lung adenocarcinoma. Sequenced material: peripheral blood mononuclear cells, taken before any cancer treatment. The rearrangement joined TRBV11-2 to TRBJ2-1; the D segment is perhaps TRBD1 or TRBD2, each sharing 5 matched bases. The CDR3 protein: CASSLTMGVYEQFF. The nucleotide sequence is TGTGCCAGCAGCTTAACGATGGGGGTATATGAGCAGTTCTTC.